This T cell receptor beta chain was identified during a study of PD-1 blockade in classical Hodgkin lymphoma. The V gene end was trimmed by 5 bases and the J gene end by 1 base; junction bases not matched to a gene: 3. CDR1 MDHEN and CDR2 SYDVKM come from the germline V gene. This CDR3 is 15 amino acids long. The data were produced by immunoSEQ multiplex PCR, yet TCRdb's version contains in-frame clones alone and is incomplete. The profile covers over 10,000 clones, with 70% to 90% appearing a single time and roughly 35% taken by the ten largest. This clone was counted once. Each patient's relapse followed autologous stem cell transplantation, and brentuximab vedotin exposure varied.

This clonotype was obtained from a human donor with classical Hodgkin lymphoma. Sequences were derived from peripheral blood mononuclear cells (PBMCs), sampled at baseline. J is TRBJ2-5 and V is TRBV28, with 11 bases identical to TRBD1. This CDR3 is CASSPGTGGQETQYF. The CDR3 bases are TGTGCCAGCAGTCCTGGGACAGGGGGCCAAGAGACCCAGTACTTC.